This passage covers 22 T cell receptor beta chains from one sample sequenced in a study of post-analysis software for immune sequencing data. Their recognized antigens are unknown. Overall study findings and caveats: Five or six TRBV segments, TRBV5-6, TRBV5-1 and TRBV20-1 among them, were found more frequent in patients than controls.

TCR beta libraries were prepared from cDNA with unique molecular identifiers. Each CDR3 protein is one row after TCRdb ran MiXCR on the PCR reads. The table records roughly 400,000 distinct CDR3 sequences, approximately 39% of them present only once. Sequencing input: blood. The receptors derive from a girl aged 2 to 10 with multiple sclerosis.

The CDR3 sequence: CASSLVGIKNTEAFF. The CDR3 DNA follows: TGTGCCAGCAGTTTAGTGGGCATAAAGAACACTGAAGCTTTCTTT. This chain joins TRBV12-3 or TRBV12-4 and TRBJ1-1, with unresolved D. This CDR3 spans 15 amino acids. V lost 1 base to trimming and J lost 1 base, with 10 bases between them.

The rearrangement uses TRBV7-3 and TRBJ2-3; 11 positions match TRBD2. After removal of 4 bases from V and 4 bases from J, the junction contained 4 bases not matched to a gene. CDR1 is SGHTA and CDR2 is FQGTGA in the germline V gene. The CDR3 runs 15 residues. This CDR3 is CASSSSGGTADTQYF. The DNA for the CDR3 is TGTGCCAGCAGCTCTAGCGGGGGGACCGCAGATACGCAGTATTTT. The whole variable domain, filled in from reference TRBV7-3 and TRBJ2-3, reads GAGVSQTPSNKVTEKGKYVELRCDPISGHTALYWYRQSLGQGPEFLIYFQGTGAADDSGLPNDRFFAVRPEGSVSTLKIQRTERGDSAVYLCASSSSGGTADTQYFGPGTRLTVL.

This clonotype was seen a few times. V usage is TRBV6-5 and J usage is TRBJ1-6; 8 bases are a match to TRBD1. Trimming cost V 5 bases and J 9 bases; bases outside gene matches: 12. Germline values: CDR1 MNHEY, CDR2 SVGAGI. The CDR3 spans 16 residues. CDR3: CASSRTMTGVTSPLHF. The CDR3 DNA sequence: TGTGCCAGCAGTCGAACAATGACAGGGGTAACTTCACCCCTCCACTTT.

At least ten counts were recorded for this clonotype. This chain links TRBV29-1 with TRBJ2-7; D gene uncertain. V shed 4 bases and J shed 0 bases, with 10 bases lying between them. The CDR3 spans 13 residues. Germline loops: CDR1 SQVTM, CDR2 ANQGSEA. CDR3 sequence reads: CSVAALASYEQYF. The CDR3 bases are TGCAGCGTTGCAGCGCTTGCCTCCTACGAGCAGTACTTC.

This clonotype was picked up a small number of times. The CDR3 nucleotides are TGCGCCAGCAGCTTGGTGGCAGGCCCCTACGAGCAGTACTTC. It codes for CASSLVAGPYEQYF. This chain connects TRBV5-1 to TRBJ2-7; D is unresolved. This CDR3 comprises 14 residues. The V gene lost 0 bases and the J gene lost 2 bases, with 9 bases spanning the gap. CDR1 is SGHRS and CDR2 is YFSETQ in the germline V gene. Combining the CDR3 with reference TRBV5-1 and TRBJ2-7 gives the whole variable domain KAGVTQTPRYLIKTRGQQVTLSCSPISGHRSVSWYQQTPGQGLQFLFEYFSETQRNKGNFPGRFSGRQFSNSRSEMNVSTLELGDSALYLCASSLVAGPYEQYFGPGTRLTVT.

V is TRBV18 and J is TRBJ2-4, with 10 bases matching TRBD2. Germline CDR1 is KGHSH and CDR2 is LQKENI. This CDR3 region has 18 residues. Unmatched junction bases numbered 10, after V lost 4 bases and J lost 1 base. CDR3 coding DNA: TGTGCCAGCTCACTTCTCCTAGCGGGAGAGACGGCCAAAAACATTCAGTACTTC. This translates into CASSLLLAGETAKNIQYF.

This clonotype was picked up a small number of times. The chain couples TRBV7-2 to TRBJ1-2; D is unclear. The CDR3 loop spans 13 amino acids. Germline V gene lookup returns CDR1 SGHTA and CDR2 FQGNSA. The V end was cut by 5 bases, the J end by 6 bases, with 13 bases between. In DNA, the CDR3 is TGTGCCAGCAGCCCCCGTCGGGGTAATGGCTACACCTTC. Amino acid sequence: CASSPRRGNGYTF. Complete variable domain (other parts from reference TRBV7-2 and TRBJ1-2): GAGVSQSPSNKVTEKGKDVELRCDPISGHTALYWYRQSLGQGLEFLIYFQGNSAPDKSGLPSDRFSAERTGGSVSTLTIQRTQQEDSAVYLCASSPRRGNGYTFGSGTRLTVV.

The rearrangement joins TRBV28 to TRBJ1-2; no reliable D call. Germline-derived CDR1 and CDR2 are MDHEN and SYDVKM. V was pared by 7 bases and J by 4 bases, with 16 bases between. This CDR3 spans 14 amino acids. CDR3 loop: CASITRTSGYGYTF. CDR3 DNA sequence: TGTGCCAGCATTACCAGGACCTCGGGCTATGGCTACACCTTC.

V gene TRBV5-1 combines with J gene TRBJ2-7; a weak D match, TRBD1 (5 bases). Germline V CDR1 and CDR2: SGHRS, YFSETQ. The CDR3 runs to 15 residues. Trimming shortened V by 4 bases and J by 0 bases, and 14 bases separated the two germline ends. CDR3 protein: CASSQTGFSSYEQYF. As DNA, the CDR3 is TGCGCCAGCAGCCAAACAGGATTTAGCTCCTACGAGCAGTACTTC.

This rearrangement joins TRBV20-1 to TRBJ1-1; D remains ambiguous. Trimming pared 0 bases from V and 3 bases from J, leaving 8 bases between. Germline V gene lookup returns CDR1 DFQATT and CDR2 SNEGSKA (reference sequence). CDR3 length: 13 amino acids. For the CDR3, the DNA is TGCAGTGCTAGAGATCTGGGCTACACTGAAGCTTTCTTT. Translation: CSARDLGYTEAFF.

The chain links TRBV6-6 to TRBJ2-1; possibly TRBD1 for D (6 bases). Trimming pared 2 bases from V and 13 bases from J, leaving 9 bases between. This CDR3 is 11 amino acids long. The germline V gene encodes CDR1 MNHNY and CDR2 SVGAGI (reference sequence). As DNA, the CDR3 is TGTGCCAGCAGTTACAGGGGGTACCAGTTCTTC. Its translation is CASSYRGYQFF.

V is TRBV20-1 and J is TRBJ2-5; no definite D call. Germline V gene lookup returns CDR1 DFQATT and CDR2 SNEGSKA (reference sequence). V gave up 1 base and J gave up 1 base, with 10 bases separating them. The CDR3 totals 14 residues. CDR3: CSARVEVFQETQYF. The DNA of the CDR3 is TGCAGTGCTAGAGTCGAAGTATTCCAAGAGACCCAGTACTTC.

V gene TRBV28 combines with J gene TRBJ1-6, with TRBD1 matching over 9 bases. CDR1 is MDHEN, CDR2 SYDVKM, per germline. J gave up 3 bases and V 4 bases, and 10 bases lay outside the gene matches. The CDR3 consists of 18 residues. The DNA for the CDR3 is TGTGCCAGCAGTTCCGGGACAGGGTCACCCCGCTATAATTCACCCCTCCACTTT. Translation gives CASSSGTGSPRYNSPLHF. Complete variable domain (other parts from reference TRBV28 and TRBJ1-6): DVKVTQSSRYLVKRTGEKVFLECVQDMDHENMFWYRQDPGLGLRLIYFSYDVKMKEKGDIPEGYSVSREKKERFSLILESASTNQTSMYLCASSSGTGSPRYNSPLHFGNGTRLTVT.

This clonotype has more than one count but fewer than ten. CDR3 loop: CSVEWDTYRQFF. The CDR3 DNA follows: TGCAGCGTTGAATGGGATACTTATCGGCAGTTCTTC. The chain carries TRBV29-1 and TRBJ2-1; D gene unclear. The germline V gene has CDR1 SQVTM and CDR2 ANQGSEA. The CDR3 is made up of 12 amino acids. V dropped 2 bases and J dropped 12 bases, with 14 bases sitting between them.

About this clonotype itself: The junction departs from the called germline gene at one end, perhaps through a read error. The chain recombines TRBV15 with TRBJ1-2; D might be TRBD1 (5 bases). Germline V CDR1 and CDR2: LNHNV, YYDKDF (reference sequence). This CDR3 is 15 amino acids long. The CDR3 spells CATSRDGRQNCGYTF. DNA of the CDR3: TGTGCCACCAGCAGAGATGGTCGACAGAACTGTGGCTACACCTTC.

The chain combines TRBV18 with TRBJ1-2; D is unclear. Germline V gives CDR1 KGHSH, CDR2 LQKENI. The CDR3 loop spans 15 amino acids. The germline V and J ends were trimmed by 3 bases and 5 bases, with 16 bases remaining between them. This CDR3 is CASSPGPDRLYGYTF. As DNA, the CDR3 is TGTGCCAGCTCACCCGGGCCCGATAGGTTATATGGCTACACCTTC.

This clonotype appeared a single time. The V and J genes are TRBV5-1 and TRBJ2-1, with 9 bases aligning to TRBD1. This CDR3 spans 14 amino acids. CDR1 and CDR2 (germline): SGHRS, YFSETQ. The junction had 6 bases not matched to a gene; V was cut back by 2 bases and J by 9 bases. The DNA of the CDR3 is TGCGCCAGCAGCTTAGGGACAGGGTCGGTTGAGCAGTTCTTC. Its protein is CASSLGTGSVEQFF.

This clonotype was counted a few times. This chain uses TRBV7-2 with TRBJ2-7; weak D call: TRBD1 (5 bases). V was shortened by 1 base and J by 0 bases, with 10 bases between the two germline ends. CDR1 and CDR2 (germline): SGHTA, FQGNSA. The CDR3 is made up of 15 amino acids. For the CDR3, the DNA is TGTGCCAGCAGCTTAGGGGGCATGAGCTCCTACGAGCAGTACTTC. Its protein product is CASSLGGMSSYEQYF.

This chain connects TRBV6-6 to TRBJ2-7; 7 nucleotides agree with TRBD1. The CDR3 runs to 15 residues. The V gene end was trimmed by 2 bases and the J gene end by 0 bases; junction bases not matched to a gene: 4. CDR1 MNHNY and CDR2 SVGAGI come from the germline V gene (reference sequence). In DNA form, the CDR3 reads TGTGCCAGCAGTTACCTGGACAGGAGCTCCTACGAGCAGTACTTC. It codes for CASSYLDRSSYEQYF.

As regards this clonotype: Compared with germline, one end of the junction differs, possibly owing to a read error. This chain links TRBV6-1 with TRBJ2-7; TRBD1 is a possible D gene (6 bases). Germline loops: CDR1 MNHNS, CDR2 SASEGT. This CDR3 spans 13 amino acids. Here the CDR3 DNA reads TGTGCCAGCAGTGGGCGACAGGTCTACGAGCAGGACTTC. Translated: CASSGRQVYEQDF.

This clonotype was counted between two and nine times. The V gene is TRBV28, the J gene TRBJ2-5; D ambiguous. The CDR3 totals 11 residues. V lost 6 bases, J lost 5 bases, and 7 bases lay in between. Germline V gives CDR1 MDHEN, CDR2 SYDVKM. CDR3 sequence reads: CASRLPETQYF. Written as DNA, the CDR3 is TGTGCCAGCAGACTACCGGAGACCCAGTACTTC.

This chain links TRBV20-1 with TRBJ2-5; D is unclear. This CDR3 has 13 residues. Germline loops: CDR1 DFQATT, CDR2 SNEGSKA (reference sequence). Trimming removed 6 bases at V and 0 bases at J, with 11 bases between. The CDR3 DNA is TGCAGTGCCCCTGTCGGGTACCAAGAGACCCAGTACTTC. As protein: CSAPVGYQETQYF.